This T cell receptor beta chain was captured by sequencing in a study of T cells after yellow fever vaccination. Study at large: The fractions with low cell numbers were processed using SMART-Seq v4 Ultra Low Input. General study points: One caveat is that FACS-sorted repertoires could contain abundant clonotypes contaminating from the bulk population. Some clonotypes were seen in both the CD4 and the CD8 compartments. These made up a small share and likely arose from convergent recombination. By day 5 rather than day 15, the secondary response had peaked, though it was weaker.

TCRdb itself ran the 5' RACE reads through MiXCR, one entry per CDR3 protein. The sample holds 50,000 to 75,000 distinct CDR3 sequences; around 6.9% are singletons and the top ten take approximately 41%. Germline loops: CDR1 SGHRS, CDR2 YFSETQ. The CDR3 consists of 17 residues. V trimming: 4 bases; J trimming: 1 base; junction bases outside the gene matches: 12. This clonotype showed up many times. No antigen is known for it. The source of this sequence is a young man who received the YFV17D yellow fever vaccine. The chain uses TRBV5-1 and TRBJ1-1, with 8 bases identical to TRBD1. Specimen: CD8+ T cells sorted from PBMCs, collected on the day of the first yellow fever vaccination. The CDR3 loop is CASSPPGTGGANTEAFF. CDR3 DNA sequence: TGCGCCAGCAGCCCGCCTGGGACAGGTGGCGCGAACACTGAAGCTTTCTTT.